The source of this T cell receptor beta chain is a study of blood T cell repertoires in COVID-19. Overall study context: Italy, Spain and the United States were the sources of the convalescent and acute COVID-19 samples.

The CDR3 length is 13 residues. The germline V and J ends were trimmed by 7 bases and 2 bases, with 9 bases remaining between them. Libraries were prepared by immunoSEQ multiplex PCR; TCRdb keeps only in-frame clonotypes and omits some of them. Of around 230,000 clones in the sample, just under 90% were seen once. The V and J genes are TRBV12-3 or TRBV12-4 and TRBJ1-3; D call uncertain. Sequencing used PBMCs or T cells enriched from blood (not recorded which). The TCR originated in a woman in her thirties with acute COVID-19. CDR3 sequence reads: CASNIAPGNTIYF. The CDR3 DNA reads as TGTGCCAGCAACATCGCACCTGGAAACACCATATATTTT.